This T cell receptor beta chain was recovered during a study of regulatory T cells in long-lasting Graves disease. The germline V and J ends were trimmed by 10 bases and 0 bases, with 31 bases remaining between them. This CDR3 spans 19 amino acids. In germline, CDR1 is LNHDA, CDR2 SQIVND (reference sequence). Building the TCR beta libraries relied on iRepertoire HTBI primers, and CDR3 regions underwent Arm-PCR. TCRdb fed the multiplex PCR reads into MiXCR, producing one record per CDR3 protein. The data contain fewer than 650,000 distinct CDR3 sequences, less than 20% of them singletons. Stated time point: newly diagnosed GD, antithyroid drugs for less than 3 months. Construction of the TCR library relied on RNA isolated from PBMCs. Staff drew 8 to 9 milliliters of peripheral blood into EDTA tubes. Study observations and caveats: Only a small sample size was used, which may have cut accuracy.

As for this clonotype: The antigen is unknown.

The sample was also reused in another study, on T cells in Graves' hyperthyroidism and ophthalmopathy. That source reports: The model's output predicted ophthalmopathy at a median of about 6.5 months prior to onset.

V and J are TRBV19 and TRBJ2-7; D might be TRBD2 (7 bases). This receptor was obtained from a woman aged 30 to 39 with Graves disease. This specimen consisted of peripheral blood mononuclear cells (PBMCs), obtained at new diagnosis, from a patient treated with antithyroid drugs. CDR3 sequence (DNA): TGTGCCAACCACAGTCTTGAGCGGGGACATCTCTTTAACTCCTACGAGCAGTACTTC. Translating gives CANHSLERGHLFNSYEQYF.